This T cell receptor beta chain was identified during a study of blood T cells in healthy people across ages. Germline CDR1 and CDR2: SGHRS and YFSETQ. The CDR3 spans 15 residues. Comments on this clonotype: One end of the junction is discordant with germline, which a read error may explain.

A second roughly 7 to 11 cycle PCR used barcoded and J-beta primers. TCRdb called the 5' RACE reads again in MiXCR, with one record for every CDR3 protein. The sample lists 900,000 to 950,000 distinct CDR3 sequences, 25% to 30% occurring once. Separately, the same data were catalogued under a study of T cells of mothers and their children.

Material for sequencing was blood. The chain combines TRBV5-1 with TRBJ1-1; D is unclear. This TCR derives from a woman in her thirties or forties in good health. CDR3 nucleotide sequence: TGCGCCAGCAGGAACTCGGTCCCGCGGAACGCTGAAGCTTTCTTT. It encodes CASRNSVPRNAEAFF.